This T cell receptor (beta chain) was captured by sequencing in a study of T cell changes during pregnancy in multiple sclerosis. Here immunoSEQ multiplex PCR was the method, and the copy in TCRdb shows in-frame clones only, minus some. The sample holds approximately 40,000 clones, around 90% seen once. The CDR3 totals 15 residues. With 1 base clipped from V and 4 bases from J, the junction kept 7 bases outside the gene matches. Germline values: CDR1 SQVTM, CDR2 ANQGSEA. The sample in question was CD4+ T cells from peripheral blood mononuclear cells, obtained in the second trimester of pregnancy. The receptor was derived from a female donor with multiple sclerosis, enrolled in a pregnancy study. V and J are TRBV29-1 and TRBJ2-3, with 8 positions matching TRBD1. Here the CDR3 DNA reads TGCAGCGTTGAAGGGGGAAGGACAGGGTCAGATACGCAGTATTTT. This translates into CSVEGGRTGSDTQYF.